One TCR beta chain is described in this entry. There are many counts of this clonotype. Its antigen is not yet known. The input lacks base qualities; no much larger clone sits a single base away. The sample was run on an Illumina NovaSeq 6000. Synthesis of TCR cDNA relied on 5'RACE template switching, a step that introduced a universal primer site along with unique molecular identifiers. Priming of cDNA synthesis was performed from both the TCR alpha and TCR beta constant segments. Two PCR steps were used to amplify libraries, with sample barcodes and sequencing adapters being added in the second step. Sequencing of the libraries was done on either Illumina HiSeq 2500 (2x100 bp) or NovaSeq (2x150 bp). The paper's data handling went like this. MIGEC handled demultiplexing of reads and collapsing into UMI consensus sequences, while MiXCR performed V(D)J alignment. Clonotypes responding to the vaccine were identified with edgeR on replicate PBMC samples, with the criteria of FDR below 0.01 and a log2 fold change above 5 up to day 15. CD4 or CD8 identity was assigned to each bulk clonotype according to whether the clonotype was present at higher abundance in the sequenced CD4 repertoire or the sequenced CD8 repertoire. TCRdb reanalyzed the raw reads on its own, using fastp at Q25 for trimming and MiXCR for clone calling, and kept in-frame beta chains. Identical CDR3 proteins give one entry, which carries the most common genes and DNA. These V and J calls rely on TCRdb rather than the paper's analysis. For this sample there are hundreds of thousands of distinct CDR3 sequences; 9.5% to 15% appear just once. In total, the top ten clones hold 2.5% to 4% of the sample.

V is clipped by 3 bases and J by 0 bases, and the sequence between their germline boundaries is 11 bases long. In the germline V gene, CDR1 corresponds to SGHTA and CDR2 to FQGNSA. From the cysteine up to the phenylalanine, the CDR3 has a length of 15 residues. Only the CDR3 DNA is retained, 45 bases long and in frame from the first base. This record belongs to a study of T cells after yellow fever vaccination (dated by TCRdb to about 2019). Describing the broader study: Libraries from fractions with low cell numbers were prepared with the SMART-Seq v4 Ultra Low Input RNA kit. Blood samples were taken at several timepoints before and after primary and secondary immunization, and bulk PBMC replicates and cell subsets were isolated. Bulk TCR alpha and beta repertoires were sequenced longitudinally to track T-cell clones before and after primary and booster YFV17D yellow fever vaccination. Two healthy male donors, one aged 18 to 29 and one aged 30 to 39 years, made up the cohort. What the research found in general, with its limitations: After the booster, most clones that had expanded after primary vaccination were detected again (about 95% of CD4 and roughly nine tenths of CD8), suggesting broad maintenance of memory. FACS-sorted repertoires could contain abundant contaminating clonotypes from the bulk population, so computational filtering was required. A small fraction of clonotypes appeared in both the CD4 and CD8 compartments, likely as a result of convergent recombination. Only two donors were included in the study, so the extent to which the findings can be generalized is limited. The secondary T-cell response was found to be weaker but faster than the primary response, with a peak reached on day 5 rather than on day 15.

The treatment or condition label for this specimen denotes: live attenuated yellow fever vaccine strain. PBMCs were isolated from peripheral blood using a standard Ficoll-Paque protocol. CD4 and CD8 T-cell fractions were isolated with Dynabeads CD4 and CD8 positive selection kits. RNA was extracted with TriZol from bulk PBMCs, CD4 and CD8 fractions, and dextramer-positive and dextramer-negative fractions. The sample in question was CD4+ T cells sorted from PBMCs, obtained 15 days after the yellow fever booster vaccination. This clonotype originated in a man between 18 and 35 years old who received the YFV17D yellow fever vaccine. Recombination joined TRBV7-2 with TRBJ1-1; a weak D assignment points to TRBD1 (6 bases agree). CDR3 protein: CASSLGGSMNTEAFF. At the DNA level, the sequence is TGTGCCAGCAGCTTGGGGGGCTCCATGAACACTGAAGCTTTCTTT. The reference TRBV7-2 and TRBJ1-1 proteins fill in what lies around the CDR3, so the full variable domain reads GAGVSQSPSNKVTEKGKDVELRCDPISGHTALYWYRQSLGQGLEFLIYFQGNSAPDKSGLPSDRFSAERTGGSVSTLTIQRTQQEDSAVYLCASSLGGSMNTEAFFGQGTRLTVV.